The entry below gives a single TCR beta chain sequence along with its context. This specimen belongs to a study of blood T cell repertoires in COVID-19. Sequenced by immunoSEQ multiplex PCR; TCRdb stores in-frame clones only, minus some. The sample lists 120,000 to 150,000 clones, 70% to 85% occurring once. The trim removed 4 bases at V and 1 base at J, leaving 3 bases unmatched. The V gene's germline CDR1 is KGHSH and CDR2 LQKENI. The CDR3 covers 15 residues. The sample taken for sequencing was PBMCs or T cells enriched from blood (not recorded which). The chain carries TRBV18 and TRBJ1-5; TRBD1 matches 8 bases. This clonotype originated in a woman aged 18-35 years who had been exposed to COVID-19. The CDR3 loop is CASSLQGASNQPQHF. Here the CDR3 DNA reads TGTGCCAGCTCACTTCAGGGGGCAAGCAATCAGCCCCAGCATTTT. Variable domain in full (rest from reference TRBV18 and TRBJ1-5): NAGVMQNPRHLVRRRGQEARLRCSPMKGHSHVYWYRQLPEEGLKFMVYLQKENIIDESGMPKERFSAEFPKEGPSILRIQQVVRGDSAAYFCASSLQGASNQPQHFGDGTRLSIL.